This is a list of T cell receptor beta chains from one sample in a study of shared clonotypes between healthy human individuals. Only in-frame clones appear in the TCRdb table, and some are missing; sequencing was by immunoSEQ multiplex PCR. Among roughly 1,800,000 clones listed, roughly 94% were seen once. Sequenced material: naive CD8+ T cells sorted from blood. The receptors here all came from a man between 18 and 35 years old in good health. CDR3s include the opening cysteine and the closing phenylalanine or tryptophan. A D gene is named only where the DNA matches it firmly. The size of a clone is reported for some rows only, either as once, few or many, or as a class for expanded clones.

CDR3nt: TGCGCCAGCAGCCAAGATAACGGGGGCTATGGCTACACCTTC; CDR3aa: CASSQDNGGYGYTF; abundance: NA; d_gene: NA; j_gene: TRBJ1-2; v_gene: TRBV4-3
CDR3nt: TGTGCCAGCAGCTTCTACCCAGGGGCGAACGAGCAGTACTTC; CDR3aa: CASSFYPGANEQYF; abundance: NA; d_gene: NA; j_gene: TRBJ2-7; v_gene: TRBV5-4
CDR3nt: TGTGCCACCAGGCCGCTGGGACAGGGGGGCGAGCAGTACTTC; CDR3aa: CATRPLGQGGEQYF; abundance: NA; d_gene: TRBD1; j_gene: TRBJ2-7; v_gene: TRBV19
CDR3nt: TGTGCCAGCAGCTTAGGGGACAGAGGCTCCTACGAGCAGTACTTC; CDR3aa: CASSLGDRGSYEQYF; abundance: NA; d_gene: TRBD1; j_gene: TRBJ2-7; v_gene: TRBV11-3
CDR3nt: TGCGCCAGCAGCCAGGAGCAGGGCGGGTCCGGGGAGCTGTTTTTT; CDR3aa: CASSQEQGGSGELFF; abundance: NA; d_gene: NA; j_gene: TRBJ2-2; v_gene: TRBV4-1
CDR3nt: TGTGCCAGCAGTTTCAGGGGACTAGCCAAAAACATTCAGTACTTC; CDR3aa: CASSFRGLAKNIQYF; abundance: NA; d_gene: NA; j_gene: TRBJ2-4; v_gene: TRBV28
CDR3nt: TGTGCCAGCAGGGCGGGAACGTACAATGAGCAGTTCTTC; CDR3aa: CASRAGTYNEQFF; abundance: NA; d_gene: NA; j_gene: TRBJ2-1; v_gene: TRBV9
CDR3nt: TGTGCCAGTAGTGCCGAGACCTACTACGAGCAGTACTTC; CDR3aa: CASSAETYYEQYF; abundance: NA; d_gene: NA; j_gene: TRBJ2-7; v_gene: TRBV19
CDR3nt: TGCAGCGTTGAAACTAGTGAGATAGATACGCAGTATTTT; CDR3aa: CSVETSEIDTQYF; abundance: NA; d_gene: NA; j_gene: TRBJ2-3; v_gene: TRBV29-1
CDR3nt: TGTGCCAGCAGCCCAGCAGGCCGCATTGTGGGCGAAGCTTTCTTT; CDR3aa: CASSPAGRIVGEAFF; abundance: NA; d_gene: NA; j_gene: TRBJ1-1; v_gene: TRBV13
CDR3nt: TGTGCCAGCTCACCGGGTTACCGGTTGGGGGGCTACACCTTC; CDR3aa: CASSPGYRLGGYTF; abundance: NA; d_gene: NA; j_gene: TRBJ1-2; v_gene: TRBV18
CDR3nt: TGTGCCAGTTCGGAGACGGGTGTTACGGACAGAGAGAACACTGAAGCTTTCTTT; CDR3aa: CASSETGVTDRENTEAFF; abundance: few; d_gene: NA; j_gene: TRBJ1-1; v_gene: TRBV19
CDR3nt: TGTGCCAGCAGCGGTGAGGGAGAGACTTCCACAGATACGCAGTATTTT; CDR3aa: CASSGEGETSTDTQYF; abundance: NA; d_gene: NA; j_gene: TRBJ2-3; v_gene: TRBV13